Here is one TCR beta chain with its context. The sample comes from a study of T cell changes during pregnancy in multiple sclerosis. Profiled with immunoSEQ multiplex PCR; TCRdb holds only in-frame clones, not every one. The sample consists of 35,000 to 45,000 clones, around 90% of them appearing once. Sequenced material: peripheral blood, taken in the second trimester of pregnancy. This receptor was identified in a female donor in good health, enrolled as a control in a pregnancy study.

The CDR3 DNA is TGTGCCAGCAGCCGAACTGGGACTAGCGGGATTCTTACGGCAGATACGCAGTATTTT. As protein: CASSRTGTSGILTADTQYF. J is TRBJ2-3 and V is TRBV5-4; 13 bases are shared with TRBD2. Germline CDR1 is SGHNT and CDR2 is YYREEE (reference sequence). V dropped 4 bases and J dropped 4; count of bases not matched to a gene: 15. This CDR3 has 19 amino acids.